Following are 10 T cell receptor beta chains from one sample sequenced in a study of shared T cell receptors in the human thymus. Profiled with immunoSEQ multiplex PCR; TCRdb holds only in-frame clones, not every one. The sample carries 700,000 or so clones, over 75% recorded once. Separately, the same data were catalogued under a study of human thymus T cells.

The sequencing sample was made of thymocytes. Receptors were obtained from a girl under two years old with a congenital heart defect.

The V call is TRBV9, the J call TRBJ2-1; D gene unclear. The length of the CDR3 is 12 residues. In germline, CDR1 is SGDLS, CDR2 YYNGEE. The V end lost 4 bases, the J end lost 8 bases, and 10 bases lay between the germline ends. CDR3 nucleotides: TGTGCCAGCAGCCATAAGGCGGATGAGCAGTTCTTC. Amino acid sequence: CASSHKADEQFF.

The chain links TRBV2 to TRBJ2-5; 9 nucleotides align to TRBD2. Germline V gives CDR1 SNHLY, CDR2 FYNNEI. V was pared by 6 bases and J by 5 bases, with 10 bases of the junction left unmatched. The CDR3 has 15 amino acids. The DNA of the CDR3 is TGTGCCAGCAGGAAGGGCGGGGGGGCGGTGGAGACCCAGTACTTC. Translated: CASRKGGGAVETQYF.

The CDR3 bases are TGCGCCAGCAGCCAAAGGGGACAGGTGTTCTCTGAAGCTTTCTTT. Encoded protein: CASSQRGQVFSEAFF. The chain uses TRBV4-1 and TRBJ1-1, with TRBD1 identical over 8 bases. CDR3 length equals 15 residues. CDR1 MGHRA and CDR2 YSYEKL come from the germline V gene. The ends lost 2 bases at V and 6 bases at J; junction bases unmatched: 8.

This chain connects TRBV27 to TRBJ1-2; 10 bases align to TRBD1. The CDR3 loop spans 17 amino acids. With 2 bases clipped from V and 0 bases from J, the junction kept 6 bases outside the gene matches. Germline CDR1 MNHEY, CDR2 SMNVEV (reference sequence). The CDR3, as DNA: TGTGCCAGCAGTTTAATGGGACAGGGGATCCCTAACTATGGCTACACCTTC. Amino acids: CASSLMGQGIPNYGYTF.

The V gene is TRBV12-5, the J gene TRBJ1-1; a weak D match, TRBD1 (5 bases). From germline, CDR1 is LGHNT and CDR2 FRNRAP. The CDR3 totals 17 residues. Trimming removed 3 bases at V and 0 bases at J, with 17 bases between. CDR3 sequence (DNA): TGTGCTAGTGGTTTTTCCGTAGCGGGACGATTGAACACTGAAGCTTTCTTT. Its protein product is CASGFSVAGRLNTEAFF.

The rearrangement joins TRBV27 to TRBJ1-2; the D gene is possibly TRBD1 (6 bases). The CDR3 spans 14 residues. Trimming took 4 bases from V and 7 from J, leaving 16 bases between them. Germline V CDR1 and CDR2: MNHEY, SMNVEV (reference sequence). The CDR3 DNA is TGTGCCAGCAGTTCCAGGGGTTCGGGGGGTGGCTACACCTTC. Protein product: CASSSRGSGGGYTF.

CDR3 coding DNA: TGTGCCAGCACCCGGACAGGTCCTAATCAGCCCCAGCATTTT. The encoded protein is CASTRTGPNQPQHF. The J gene is TRBJ1-5, the V gene TRBV7-2; 7 bases fit TRBD1. The V gene's germline CDR1 is SGHTA and CDR2 FQGNSA. The CDR3 length is 14 residues. The V gene end was trimmed by 7 bases and the J gene end by 4 bases; junction bases not matched to a gene: 7.

The rearrangement joins TRBV4-2 to TRBJ1-5; 8 bases match TRBD1. This CDR3 has 19 amino acids. In germline, CDR1 is LGHNA, CDR2 YNFKEQ. With 1 base clipped from V and 0 bases from J, the junction kept 11 bases outside the gene matches. The CDR3 loop is CASSQVTTGARHSNQPQHF. The CDR3 DNA is TGTGCCAGCAGCCAAGTTACGACAGGGGCGAGACATAGCAATCAGCCCCAGCATTTT.

This clone occurred a few times. V usage is TRBV9 and J usage is TRBJ2-5; tentatively, D is TRBD2 (5 bases). The CDR3 extends over 15 amino acids. Germline V gives CDR1 SGDLS, CDR2 YYNGEE. Trimming left V 4 bases short and J 2 bases short, with 15 bases between. The CDR3 sequence: CASSPRGGAQETQYF. Here the CDR3 DNA reads TGTGCCAGCAGCCCGAGAGGAGGCGCGCAAGAGACCCAGTACTTC.

V and J are TRBV27 and TRBJ2-7; 8 positions agree with TRBD2. Germline-derived CDR1 and CDR2 are MNHEY and SMNVEV (reference sequence). After removal of 3 bases from V and 3 bases from J, the junction contained 16 bases not matched to a gene. The CDR3 runs to 18 residues. The CDR3 DNA sequence: TGTGCCAGCAGTTTTAATTCCCCCCCATCGGGGGGGATCTACGAGCAGTACTTC. This translates into CASSFNSPPSGGIYEQYF.